These 20 T cell receptor beta chains were sequenced from one sample in a study of blood T cell repertoires in COVID-19. Generated by immunoSEQ multiplex PCR, the TCRdb table keeps only in-frame clones and is missing some. The sample shows 90,000 to 120,000 clones, approximately 80% of them seen only once. Sequenced input: peripheral blood. The receptors derive from a man aged 70 or older with acute or convalescent COVID-19.

This clone was counted a few times. For the CDR3, the DNA is TGTGCCAGAAGGGGGGCGTCCTCTGGAAACACCATATATTTT. This codes for CARRGASSGNTIYF. The gene calls are TRBV5-3 and TRBJ1-3; possibly TRBD1 for D (6 bases). TRBV5-3 qualifies as an ORF whose function is uncertain. Trimming removed 5 bases at V and 0 bases at J, with 9 bases between. This CDR3 region has 14 residues.

The table lists this clone with a few counts. The V and J genes are TRBV2 and TRBJ2-7; D is unclear. V was pared by 4 bases and J by 6 bases, with 7 bases between. The CDR3 contains 11 residues. The germline V gene encodes CDR1 SNHLY and CDR2 FYNNEI. The CDR3 bases are TGTGCCAGCAGTGCAGGTGGCGAGCAGTACTTC. Encoded protein: CASSAGGEQYF.

The V gene is TRBV5-1, the J gene TRBJ2-7; perhaps TRBD1 as D (5 bases). V shed 3 bases and J shed 6 bases, with 13 bases lying between them. The length of the CDR3 is 13 residues. CDR1 is SGHRS, CDR2 YFSETQ, per germline. In nucleotides, the CDR3 is TGCGCCAGCAGCTCGACAGACCTGGGCGAGCAGTACTTC. It yields the protein CASSSTDLGEQYF.

V and J are TRBV5-1 and TRBJ1-1; tentatively, D is TRBD1 (5 bases). Germline V gives CDR1 SGHRS, CDR2 YFSETQ. Deletions cut 4 bases from V and 0 bases from J, with 10 bases between. The CDR3 runs 14 residues. For the CDR3, the DNA is TGCGCCAGCAGCACGACAGTTTTGAACACTGAAGCTTTCTTT. Translating gives CASSTTVLNTEAFF.

The J gene is TRBJ2-7, the V gene TRBV12-5, with TRBD1 identical over 7 bases. CDR3 length equals 16 residues. J lost 3 bases, V lost 1 base, and 9 bases had no gene match. Germline assignment: CDR1 LGHNT and CDR2 FRNRAP. The CDR3 sequence: CASGLAIRQGLYEQYF. Written as DNA, the CDR3 is TGTGCTAGTGGTTTGGCTATCAGACAGGGCCTCTACGAGCAGTACTTC.

This chain joins TRBV19 and TRBJ1-5, with a possible D match to TRBD1 (5 bases). Per germline, CDR1 LNHDA and CDR2 SQIVND (reference sequence). The length of the CDR3 is 13 residues. The V end was cut by 4 bases, the J end by 7 bases, with 11 bases between. Here the CDR3 DNA reads TGTGCCAGTAGTACGCAGGGCCAGCAGCCCCAGCATTTT. It yields the protein CASSTQGQQPQHF.

The genes are TRBV19 and TRBJ1-2; D might be TRBD1 (5 bases). CDR3 size: 13 residues. CDR1 is LNHDA, CDR2 SQIVND, per germline (reference sequence). V was trimmed by 4 bases and J by 4 bases, leaving 10 bases between them. The CDR3 DNA reads as TGTGCCAGTAGTAAGGGGCAGGGCTATGGCTACACCTTC. It codes for CASSKGQGYGYTF.

This CDR3 reads CASSLGDRGGFNEQFF. The CDR3 nucleotides read TGCGCCAGCAGCCTTGGGGACAGGGGAGGATTCAATGAGCAGTTCTTC. The V gene is TRBV4-1, the J gene TRBJ2-1; 10 bases line up with TRBD1. J lost 6 bases, V lost 4 bases, and 9 bases had no gene match. The V gene's germline CDR1 is MGHRA and CDR2 YSYEKL. This CDR3 is 16 amino acids long.

There are a few counts of this clone. V usage is TRBV29-1 and J usage is TRBJ1-2; 8 nucleotides align to TRBD1. V lost 0 bases to trimming and J lost 5 bases; unmatched junction nucleotides: 5. This CDR3 is 14 amino acids long. Germline V gene lookup returns CDR1 SQVTM and CDR2 ANQGSEA. The CDR3 here is CSVEDLRTGYGYTF. CDR3 DNA: TGCAGCGTTGAAGACCTCAGGACAGGGTATGGCTACACCTTC.

V is TRBV6-4 and J is TRBJ2-3; D is possibly TRBD1 (5 bases). V was pared by 4 bases and J by 1 base, with 12 bases between. There are 15 residues in the CDR3. Per germline, CDR1 MRHNA and CDR2 SNTAGT. The CDR3 sequence: CASSASLQGTDTQYF. As DNA, the CDR3 is TGTGCCAGCAGTGCCTCGCTACAGGGCACAGATACGCAGTATTTT.

The gene calls are TRBV6-2 or TRBV6-3 and TRBJ1-1; a weak D match, TRBD1 (6 bases). This CDR3 spans 16 amino acids. Trimming took 0 bases from V and 0 from J, leaving 11 bases between them. Germline V gene lookup returns CDR1 MNHEY and CDR2 SVGEGT. CDR3 nucleotide sequence: TGTGCCAGCAGTTACTCGGGGGCGGCTCTGAACACTGAAGCTTTCTTT. Translated, it gives CASSYSGAALNTEAFF.

This clone was detected once. This rearrangement joins TRBV2 to TRBJ1-1, with 11 bases lining up with TRBD1. CDR1 is SNHLY and CDR2 is FYNNEI in the germline V gene. V shed 11 bases and J 6 bases; nucleotides not matched to a gene: 8. CDR3 length: 13 residues. The CDR3 nucleotides read TGTGCCTGCTCCGGGACAGGGGGATCTGAAGCTTTCTTT. Encoded protein: CACSGTGGSEAFF.

This chain uses TRBV7-9 with TRBJ2-7; D is undetermined. Germline loops: CDR1 SEHNR, CDR2 FQNEAQ (reference sequence). Trimming removed 1 base at V and 3 bases at J, with 7 bases between. This CDR3 has 13 amino acids. This CDR3 reads CASSLDFSYEQYF. CDR3 sequence (DNA): TGTGCCAGCAGCTTAGACTTTAGCTACGAGCAGTACTTC.

The genes are TRBV19 and TRBJ1-2; 8 bases match TRBD1. Germline V gene data show CDR1 as LNHDA and CDR2 as SQIVND (reference sequence). V was clipped by 6 bases and J by 1 base; unmatched bases: 10. The CDR3 is 16 residues long. The CDR3 DNA is TGTGCCAGTAGACGGCAGGGGGCGCAGAATAACTATGGCTACACCTTC. Translated: CASRRQGAQNNYGYTF.

The chain carries TRBV5-1 and TRBJ2-7; tentatively, D is TRBD1 (6 bases). The CDR3 length is 16 residues. With 0 bases removed from V and 2 bases from J, the gap between germline ends came to 15 bases. CDR1 is SGHRS, CDR2 YFSETQ, per germline. CDR3 coding DNA: TGCGCCAGCAGCTTGGGAACGGGACATATAACCTACGAGCAGTACTTC. It codes for CASSLGTGHITYEQYF.

The J gene is TRBJ2-1, the V gene TRBV4-2; tentative D call: TRBD2 (5 bases). The CDR3 is made up of 16 amino acids. Germline CDR1 LGHNA, CDR2 YNFKEQ. V was trimmed by 1 base and J by 0 bases, leaving 10 bases between them. CDR3 in amino acids: CASSQVLGSSYNEQFF. The CDR3 DNA follows: TGTGCCAGCAGCCAAGTGCTGGGGAGCTCCTACAATGAGCAGTTCTTC.

This chain connects TRBV18 to TRBJ1-2, with D possibly matching TRBD1 (5 bases). The CDR3 is made up of 16 amino acids. CDR1 KGHSH and CDR2 LQKENI come from the germline V gene. Trimming took off 4 bases at V and 6 bases at J, with 21 bases between the two ends. In DNA, the CDR3 is TGTGCCAGCTCACTTTCTTCGGGACTCTCGCCGGATGGCTACACCTTC. This translates into CASSLSSGLSPDGYTF.

This clone occurred many times. This chain connects TRBV7-9 to TRBJ1-1; D is possibly TRBD1 (5 bases). CDR1 SEHNR and CDR2 FQNEAQ come from the germline V gene (reference sequence). The length of the CDR3 is 14 residues. Trimming stripped 3 bases from V and 3 bases from J, with 11 bases between. This chain's CDR3 is CASSFTGWDTEAFF. The CDR3 DNA follows: TGTGCCAGCAGCTTTACAGGCTGGGACACTGAAGCTTTCTTT.

This sequence joins TRBV12-3 or TRBV12-4 and TRBJ2-2; no definite D call. Trimming left V 2 bases short and J 7 bases short, with 8 bases between. The CDR3 has 13 amino acids. The CDR3 protein is CASSLRSDGELFF. The CDR3 region has the DNA TGTGCCAGCAGTTTAAGGAGTGACGGGGAGCTGTTTTTT.

This clone showed up just a few times. The rearrangement uses TRBV7-7 and TRBJ2-3, with 7 bases identical to TRBD1. This CDR3 spans 14 amino acids. Germline V gene data show CDR1 as SSHAT and CDR2 as FNYEAQ (reference sequence). The V gene end was trimmed by 5 bases and the J gene end by 2 bases; junction bases not matched to a gene: 4. The CDR3 DNA follows: TGTGCCAGCAGCCCGACAGGGTCCACAGATACGCAGTATTTT. Its protein product is CASSPTGSTDTQYF.